This TCR beta chain was observed in a study of blood T cell repertoires in COVID-19. Repertoires were generated with immunoSEQ multiplex PCR, while TCRdb's copy carries only in-frame clones and drops some. The sample carries about 88,000 clones, approximately 89% recorded once. Germline V gene data show CDR1 as KGHSH and CDR2 as LQKENI. Trimming shortened V by 0 bases and J by 7 bases, and 9 bases separated the two germline ends. The CDR3 contains 14 residues. Sequencing was carried out using peripheral blood. The clonotype comes from a man older than 75 with acute or convalescent COVID-19. This chain connects TRBV18 to TRBJ1-4; weak D call: TRBD1 (5 bases). Here the CDR3 reads CASSPPVDSEKLFF. Here the CDR3 DNA reads TGTGCCAGCTCACCACCGGTTGACAGTGAAAAACTGTTTTTT.